This paragraph reports one T cell receptor (beta chain). Its antigen is currently not known. No base quality values were provided; no much bigger clone lies one nucleotide off. This entry is derived from a study of CD8 T cells in Susac syndrome (dated by TCRdb to between 2018 and 2021). At the level of the whole study: Of the Susac syndrome patients who were sequenced, five or six had clinically active disease and roughly 8 were in clinical remission. At the time of blood withdrawal, Susac syndrome patients were either therapy-naive, taking corticosteroids (with some also receiving IVIg), or on IVIg alone. The study used repertoire sequencing to test whether antigen drove CD8+ T cell activation and differentiation in Susac syndrome.

High-throughput TCR beta sequencing profiled peripheral blood CD8+ and CD4+ T cells from healthy donors, Susac syndrome patients and multiple sclerosis patients. The Susac syndrome patients fulfilled recently defined diagnostic criteria for definite or probable disease. CD8+ TEMRA cells were enriched by FACS, while bulk CD8+ and CD4+ T cells were purified by magnetic negative isolation. Blood was collected in EDTA tubes and processed within 24 hours, with PBMCs isolated through density gradient centrifugation. PBMCs destined for TCR sequencing were cryopreserved in liquid nitrogen and later thawed in a 37 °C water bath. A purity of at least 90% was achieved for sorted or isolated CD4+, CD8+ and CD8+ TEMRA cells. The CDR3, cysteine through phenylalanine, is 13 amino acids long. Of all the DNA, just the CDR3 is kept, 39 bases in frame from base 1. CDR1 and CDR2 are read off the germline V gene as SGHRS and YFSETQ. V is cut by 7 bases and J by 8 bases, and the space between the germline ends is 18 bases.

General findings and caveats noted by the study authors: The number of individuals in the TCR sequencing and HLA analysis was recognized as being relatively small. No clonal expansion was detected in the CD4+ T cell repertoire of Susac syndrome patients.

RNA was extracted using the RNeasy kit, and roughly 0.45 to 1 microgram was reverse transcribed with random hexamers. The immunoSEQ multiplex PCR assay, covering 54 Vbeta and 13 Jbeta segments, was used to amplify TCR beta CDR3 regions. PCR amplification bias was corrected using a synthetic template baseline for primer optimization and computational correction. The study's own analysis went as follows. Reads were annotated to V, D and J genes per IMGT and analyzed with immunoSEQ Analyzer, keeping only productive sequences. Clonality was calculated as one minus the Shannon entropy normalized by log2 of the number of productive unique sequences. For each patient and control, public and private clones were evaluated among the 100 most prevalent clones. Susac-specific clones were defined as absent from healthy and MS cohorts, about 1,100 published viral clones and other ImmuneACCESS disease sequences. The public reads were run again by TCRdb, first through fastp at Q25 and then through MiXCR, and only productive beta chains were kept. One record per CDR3 amino acid sequence lists the most common genes and DNA. Here the V and J calls rest on TCRdb's processing, not on the authors' analysis. In all, the sample holds 95,000 to 150,000 distinct CDR3 sequences, and 96% of those were seen once. Approximately 0.15% of the sample is held by the ten biggest clonotypes.

The chain is made from TRBV5-1 and TRBJ1-2; TRBD1 is possibly the D segment (6 matching bases). This TCR was sampled from a human donor with Susac syndrome. Sequenced input: CD4+ T cells from PBMCs. The encoded CDR3 is CASAIQGSDGYTF. The sequenced DNA is TGCGCCAGCGCAATACAGGGATCCGACGGCTACACCTTC.